The 23 T cell receptor beta chains in this list originate from one sample, sequenced in a study of shared clonotypes between healthy human individuals. Using immunoSEQ multiplex PCR, the repertoire was profiled, and TCRdb retains in-frame clones only, with some absent. The sample contains 1,500,000 or so clones, approximately 98.5% of which appear only once. The sequenced sample consisted of naive CD4+ T cells sorted from blood. Specified subset: CD45RA+ positively selected. The receptors shown here come from a man aged 25-45 years in good health.

The chain links TRBV28 to TRBJ2-4; TRBD2 matches 11 bases. Trimming took 10 bases from V and 6 from J; bases not matched to a gene: 5. Germline V lookup: CDR1 MDHEN, CDR2 SYDVKM. The CDR3 is 13 residues long. This CDR3 is CATSGRTRNIQYF. CDR3 sequence (DNA): TGTGCCACTAGCGGGAGGACCCGAAACATTCAGTACTTC.

This chain connects TRBV29-1 to TRBJ2-1, with D unclear. Trimming took 5 bases from V and 11 from J, leaving 10 bases between them. This CDR3 is built from 10 residues. Germline CDR1 SQVTM, CDR2 ANQGSEA. CDR3 loop: CSVTGLKQFF. The CDR3 DNA follows: TGCAGCGTTACTGGCTTAAAGCAGTTCTTC.

The V and J genes are TRBV19 and TRBJ1-5, with unresolved D. The CDR3 runs to 12 residues. Between the trimmed V and J ends, which lost 5 bases and 9 bases, there was a span of 11 bases. Germline V gene lookup returns CDR1 LNHDA and CDR2 SQIVND (reference sequence). In nucleotides, the CDR3 is TGTGCCAGTAGTGCTCTACAGAGGCCCCAGCATTTT. The encoded protein is CASSALQRPQHF.

The rearrangement joins TRBV10-3 to TRBJ1-2; D unclear. The CDR3 runs 15 residues. CDR1 and CDR2 from the germline V gene are ENHRY and SYGVKD. V dropped 0 bases and J dropped 7 bases, with 15 bases sitting between them. The CDR3 region has the DNA TGTGCCATCAGTGAGTCGACATTATCGGACGGTGGCTACACCTTC. It specifies CAISESTLSDGGYTF.

The chain combines TRBV5-1 with TRBJ2-7, with TRBD2 as a possible D gene (6 bases). CDR1 and CDR2 (germline): SGHRS, YFSETQ. With 3 bases removed from V and 0 bases from J, the gap between germline ends came to 19 bases. The CDR3 has 17 residues. As DNA, the CDR3 is TGCGCCAGCAGCTCGCGGGTATTCTGGCGGGACTCCTACGAGCAGTACTTC. It translates to CASSSRVFWRDSYEQYF.

The chain links TRBV5-8 to TRBJ2-5; no clear D. This CDR3 is 15 amino acids long. V lost 4 bases, J lost 0 bases, and 13 bases lay in between. Germline values: CDR1 SGHTS, CDR2 YDEGEE. Written as DNA, the CDR3 is TGTGCCAGCAGCCCCTGGTCGGGTTACCAAGAGACCCAGTACTTC. Amino acids: CASSPWSGYQETQYF.

This clone was recorded once. This rearrangement joins TRBV9 to TRBJ1-1, with D perhaps TRBD1 (6 bases). The CDR3 extends over 14 amino acids. Germline-derived CDR1 and CDR2 are SGDLS and YYNGEE. Trimming shortened V by 1 base and J by 3 bases, and 10 bases separated the two germline ends. In DNA, the CDR3 is TGTGCCAGCAGCGTAACAGGGAGGGACACTGAAGCTTTCTTT. Protein sequence: CASSVTGRDTEAFF.

The gene calls are TRBV28 and TRBJ2-2, with D maybe TRBD2 (5 bases). The V gene's germline CDR1 is MDHEN and CDR2 SYDVKM. The CDR3 is made up of 15 amino acids. Trimming shortened V by 7 bases and J by 2 bases, and 14 bases separated the two germline ends. The CDR3 DNA reads TGTGCCAGCAAGACGGGCGGGTTAAACACCGGGGAGCTGTTTTTT. This encodes CASKTGGLNTGELFF.

This chain connects TRBV18 to TRBJ2-3; D possibly corresponds to TRBD2 (5 bases). Trimming stripped 0 bases from V and 1 base from J, with 8 bases between. CDR1 and CDR2 (germline): KGHSH, LQKENI. This CDR3 spans 15 amino acids. CDR3 DNA sequence: TGTGCCAGCTCACCACCTGGGAGCGGCACAGATACGCAGTATTTT. Its translation: CASSPPGSGTDTQYF.

The J gene is TRBJ2-2, the V gene TRBV28, with 7 bases identical to TRBD1. The CDR3 is 14 residues long. Trimming cost V 8 bases and J 4 bases; bases outside gene matches: 7. Germline loops: CDR1 MDHEN, CDR2 SYDVKM. This CDR3 is CASQEGTVTGELFF. The CDR3 bases are TGTGCCAGCCAAGAAGGGACAGTCACCGGGGAGCTGTTTTTT.

In this sample, this clone turned up once. The CDR3 DNA reads TGTGCCAGTAGCCGGGACAGGGACGGAAAACTGTTTTTT. Amino acids: CASSRDRDGKLFF. This chain connects TRBV19 to TRBJ1-4, with TRBD1 matching 9 bases. With V trimmed by 6 bases and J by 10 bases, 6 bases remained unmatched. From germline, CDR1 is LNHDA and CDR2 SQIVND (reference sequence). This CDR3 comprises 13 residues. Variable domain in full (rest from reference TRBV19 and TRBJ1-4): DGGITQSPKYLFRKEGQNVTLSCEQNLNHDAMYWYRQDPGQGLRLIYYSQIVNDFQKGDIAEGYSVSREKKESFPLTVTSAQKNPTAFYLCASSRDRDGKLFFGSGTQLSVL.

The V and J genes are TRBV7-8 and TRBJ2-7; 11 bases are shared with TRBD2. CDR3 size: 16 residues. Germline trimming cut 1 base from V and 2 bases from J; bases unmatched to any gene: 4. Germline CDR1 reads SGHVS; CDR2 reads FQNEAQ. The CDR3 sequence: CASSLVTSGGTYEQYF. CDR3 DNA sequence: TGTGCCAGCAGCTTAGTAACTAGCGGGGGAACCTACGAGCAGTACTTC.

In DNA, the CDR3 is TGTGCCAGCAGTCCAAGCGGGGTCTACGAGCAGTACTTC. It translates to CASSPSGVYEQYF. The rearrangement joins TRBV28 to TRBJ2-7; 7 nucleotides align to TRBD2. The CDR3 has 13 residues. The germline V gene encodes CDR1 MDHEN and CDR2 SYDVKM. V lost 5 bases and J lost 3; bases outside the gene matches: 4.

Turning to this clone: Other DNA sequences in the sample encode the same CDR3. The rearrangement links TRBV7-3 to TRBJ1-1; no definite D call. The germline V gene encodes CDR1 SGHTA and CDR2 FQGTGA. This CDR3 is 14 amino acids long. Trimming took 4 bases from V and 3 from J, leaving 12 bases between them. The CDR3 region is CASSSTPADTEAFF. The CDR3 nucleotides read TGTGCCAGCAGCTCGACCCCCGCGGACACTGAAGCTTTCTTT.

The rearrangement uses TRBV30 and TRBJ1-1; D gene unclear. The CDR3 spans 14 residues. Looked up from germline, CDR1 is GTSNPN and CDR2 is SVGIG (reference sequence). V lost 3 bases, J lost 1 base, and 12 bases lay in between. For the CDR3, the DNA is TGTGCCTGGAGGTTCGGGAGAAGGAACACTGAAGCTTTCTTT. Protein sequence: CAWRFGRRNTEAFF.

V is TRBV9 and J is TRBJ2-7; TRBD1 matches at 9 bases. This CDR3 comprises 14 residues. After removal of 2 bases from V and 5 bases from J, the junction contained 5 bases not matched to a gene. Germline V CDR1 and CDR2: SGDLS, YYNGEE. The CDR3 DNA is TGTGCCAGCAGCGTGGGGACAGGGTTCGACGAGCAGTACTTC. This encodes CASSVGTGFDEQYF.

The rearrangement uses TRBV19 and TRBJ2-3; 8 nucleotides match TRBD1. V dropped 6 bases and J dropped 7; count of bases not matched to a gene: 12. This CDR3 region has 15 residues. Germline CDR1 is LNHDA and CDR2 is SQIVND (reference sequence). The DNA for the CDR3 is TGTGCCAGTAGCCTCCGGGACAGGCCCCCCAATACGCAGTATTTT. Residues: CASSLRDRPPNTQYF. The full variable domain, rest sourced from reference TRBV19 and TRBJ2-3, is DGGITQSPKYLFRKEGQNVTLSCEQNLNHDAMYWYRQDPGQGLRLIYYSQIVNDFQKGDIAEGYSVSREKKESFPLTVTSAQKNPTAFYLCASSLRDRPPNTQYFGPGTRLTVL.

CDR3 protein: CASSFSGAGNTIYF. Here the CDR3 DNA reads TGTGCCAGCAGTTTCTCAGGGGCTGGAAACACCATATATTTT. J is TRBJ1-3 and V is TRBV28; tentatively, D is TRBD1 (6 bases). The CDR3 sequence is 14 residues long. V lost 3 bases and J 2 bases, leaving 8 bases between the germline ends. CDR1 and CDR2 from the germline V gene are MDHEN and SYDVKM.

V is TRBV5-4 and J is TRBJ1-4, with D perhaps matching TRBD1 (6 bases). CDR1 and CDR2 (germline): SGHNT, YYREEE (reference sequence). The CDR3 has 16 residues. V lost 4 bases to trimming and J lost 7 bases, with 20 bases between them. The CDR3 loop is CASSTATGSSSEKLFF. Here the CDR3 DNA reads TGTGCCAGCAGCACCGCAACAGGGTCTTCTTCTGAAAAACTGTTTTTT.

This chain's CDR3 is CASSRLRDTQYF. CDR3 nucleotides: TGTGCCAGCAGCCGACTAAGAGATACGCAGTATTTT. This rearrangement joins TRBV7-2 to TRBJ2-3, with D maybe TRBD2 (5 bases). Per the germline V gene, CDR1 is SGHTA and CDR2 is FQGNSA. The V end was cut by 5 bases, the J end by 5 bases, with 8 bases between. The CDR3 loop spans 12 amino acids.

This clone was found once. The sample holds other DNA sequences that translate to the same CDR3. The chain recombines TRBV28 with TRBJ1-5; D remains unclear. Trimming took 6 bases from V and 4 from J, leaving 7 bases between them. The germline V gene has CDR1 MDHEN and CDR2 SYDVKM. The CDR3 length is 12 residues. The CDR3 nucleotides read TGTGCCAGCAGGGGAGGTAATCAGCCCCAGCATTTT. It specifies CASRGGNQPQHF.

This CDR3 reads CASSSFTSSSYNEQFF. For the CDR3, the DNA is TGTGCCAGCAGCTCGTTTACATCGAGCTCCTACAATGAGCAGTTCTTC. The rearrangement uses TRBV7-6 and TRBJ2-1; no definite D call. The CDR3 is 16 residues long. Germline V gene lookup returns CDR1 SGHVS and CDR2 FNYEAQ. V lost 4 bases and J lost 0, with 13 bases in between.

The chain uses TRBV11-2 and TRBJ2-3; TRBD2 aligns across 8 bases. The J segment lost 9 bases and the V segment lost 5 bases, leaving 13 bases of the junction unmatched. The germline gives CDR1 SGHAT, CDR2 FQNNGV. The CDR3 runs 15 residues. CDR3 residues: CASSPGGTRGGTQYF. Written as DNA, the CDR3 is TGTGCCAGCAGCCCGGGGGGGACTCGTGGCGGGACGCAGTATTTT. Full variable domain (rest looked up from reference TRBV11-2 and TRBJ2-3): EAGVAQSPRYKIIEKRQSVAFWCNPISGHATLYWYQQILGQGPKLLIQFQNNGVVDDSQLPKDRFSAERLKGVDSTLKIQPAKLEDSAVYLCASSPGGTRGGTQYFGPGTRLTVL.